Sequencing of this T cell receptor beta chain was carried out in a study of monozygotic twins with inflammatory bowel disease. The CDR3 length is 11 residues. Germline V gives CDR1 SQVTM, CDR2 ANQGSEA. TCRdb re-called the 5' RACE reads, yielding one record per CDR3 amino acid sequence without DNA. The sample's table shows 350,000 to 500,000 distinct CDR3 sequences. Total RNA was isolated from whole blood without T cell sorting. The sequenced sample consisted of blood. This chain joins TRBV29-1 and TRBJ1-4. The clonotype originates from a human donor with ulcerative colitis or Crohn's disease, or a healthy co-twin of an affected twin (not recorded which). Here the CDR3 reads CGSTTNEKLFF.